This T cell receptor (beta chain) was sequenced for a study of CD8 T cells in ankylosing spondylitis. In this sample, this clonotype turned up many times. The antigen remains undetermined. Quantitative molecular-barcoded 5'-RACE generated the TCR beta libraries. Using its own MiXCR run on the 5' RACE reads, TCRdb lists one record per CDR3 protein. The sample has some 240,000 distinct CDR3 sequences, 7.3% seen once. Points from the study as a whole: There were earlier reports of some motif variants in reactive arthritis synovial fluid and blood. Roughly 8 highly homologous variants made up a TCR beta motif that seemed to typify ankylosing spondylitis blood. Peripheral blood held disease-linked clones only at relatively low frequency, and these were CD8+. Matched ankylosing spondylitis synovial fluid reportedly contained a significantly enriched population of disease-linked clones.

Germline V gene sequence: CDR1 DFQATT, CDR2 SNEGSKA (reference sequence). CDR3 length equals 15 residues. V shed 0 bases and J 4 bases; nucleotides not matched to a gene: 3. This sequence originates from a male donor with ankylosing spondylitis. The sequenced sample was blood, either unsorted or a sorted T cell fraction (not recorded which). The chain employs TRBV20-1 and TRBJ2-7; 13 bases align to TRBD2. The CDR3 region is CSARDRTSGSYEQYF. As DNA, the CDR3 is TGCAGTGCTAGAGATAGGACTAGCGGGAGTTACGAGCAGTACTTC.